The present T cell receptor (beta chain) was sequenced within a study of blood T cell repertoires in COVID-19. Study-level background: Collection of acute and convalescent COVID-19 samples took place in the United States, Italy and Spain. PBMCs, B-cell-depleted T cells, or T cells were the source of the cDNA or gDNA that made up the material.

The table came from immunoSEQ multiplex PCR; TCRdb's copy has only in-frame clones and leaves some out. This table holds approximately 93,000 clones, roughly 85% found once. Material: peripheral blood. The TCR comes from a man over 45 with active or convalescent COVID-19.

The DNA for the CDR3 is TGCGCCAGCTGGACAGGGAGTGCTGGAAACACCATATATTTT. Protein: CASWTGSAGNTIYF. The chain carries TRBV5-1 and TRBJ1-3; 8 nucleotides line up with TRBD1. The V segment lost 7 bases and the J segment 2 bases; nucleotides outside the gene matches: 5. In germline, CDR1 is SGHRS, CDR2 YFSETQ. The CDR3 is 14 residues long.